The 6 T cell receptor beta chains reported below all come from one sample, sequenced in a study of blood T cell repertoires in COVID-19. Sequencing was performed with immunoSEQ multiplex PCR; in TCRdb, only in-frame clones are kept and a portion is missing. Of around 150,000 clones listed, about 86% were seen once; the top ten hold 7.3%. Sequencing was performed on PBMCs or T cells enriched from blood (not recorded which). The receptors here all came from a man aged 50-59 years who had recovered from COVID-19.

CDR3 region: CASSVDRVNQPQHF. The CDR3 coding sequence is TGTGCCAGCAGCGTAGACAGGGTGAATCAGCCCCAGCATTTT. The chain links TRBV9 to TRBJ1-5; possibly TRBD1 for D (6 bases). This CDR3 is 14 amino acids long. Germline V gives CDR1 SGDLS, CDR2 YYNGEE. Trimming took off 0 bases at V and 4 bases at J, with 8 bases between the two ends.

This chain joins TRBV4-2 and TRBJ2-5, with TRBD1 as a possible D gene (6 bases). CDR1 is LGHNA and CDR2 is YNFKEQ in the germline V gene. The V end lost 0 bases, the J end lost 5 bases, and 13 bases lay between the germline ends. The CDR3 extends over 15 amino acids. The CDR3 sequence: CASSQEGARWETQYF. CDR3 nucleotides: TGTGCCAGCAGCCAAGAGGGGGCCAGGTGGGAGACCCAGTACTTC.

V is TRBV7-9 and J is TRBJ2-7, with 8 bases aligning to TRBD1. CDR1 is SEHNR and CDR2 is FQNEAQ in the germline V gene (reference sequence). The J segment lost 6 bases and the V segment lost 4 bases, leaving 8 bases of the junction unmatched. The CDR3 has 14 amino acids. CDR3 protein: CASSYAGGFREQYF. In nucleotides, the CDR3 is TGTGCCAGCAGCTATGCAGGGGGCTTTCGCGAGCAGTACTTC.

The table lists this clone with a count of one. V is TRBV27 and J is TRBJ2-3, with 9 positions matching TRBD1. CDR3 size: 12 residues. CDR1 MNHEY and CDR2 SMNVEV come from the germline V gene (reference sequence). After removal of 4 bases from V and 14 bases from J, the junction contained 7 bases not matched to a gene. CDR3: CASSSRTGASYF. CDR3 sequence (DNA): TGTGCCAGCAGTTCCCGGACAGGGGCATCGTATTTT.

This chain joins TRBV5-4 and TRBJ2-7; 10 positions agree with TRBD1. This CDR3 is 15 amino acids long. The J segment lost 1 base and the V segment lost 3 bases, leaving 4 bases of the junction unmatched. Germline loops: CDR1 SGHNT, CDR2 YYREEE (reference sequence). CDR3: CASSSRDRGSYEQYF. The CDR3 nucleotides read TGTGCCAGCAGCTCCCGGGACAGGGGATCCTACGAGCAGTACTTC.

This chain uses TRBV15 with TRBJ2-5, with D perhaps matching TRBD2 (7 bases). The CDR3 has 16 residues. Germline lookup yields CDR1 LNHNV and CDR2 YYDKDF (reference sequence). Trimming removed 0 bases from V and 2 bases from J, with 13 bases in between. The CDR3 bases are TGTGCCACCAGCAGAGATCGGGCGGGGGCACAAGAGACCCAGTACTTC. It is translated as CATSRDRAGAQETQYF.